This TCR beta chain was found in a study of T cells in Graves' hyperthyroidism and ophthalmopathy. This clonotype occurred a few times. Amplification yielded TCR beta CDR3 regions, with RNA transcripts as the source. A first-round RT-PCR of the TCR CDR3 used the HTBI primer set. TCRdb passed the multiplex PCR reads through MiXCR, listing each CDR3 protein once. The sample lists approximately 300,000 distinct CDR3 sequences; roughly 15% were seen once. Patients counted as stable if ophthalmopathy did not develop within 18 months. Uncontrolled infection, other autoimmune disease, pregnancy or lactation disqualified patients from enrolment. Trimming took 2 bases from V and 0 from J, leaving 11 bases between them. The CDR3 has 15 amino acids. Germline V CDR1 and CDR2: DFQATT, SNEGSKA (reference sequence).

This rearrangement joins TRBV20-1 to TRBJ1-3; D ambiguous. The clonotype originates from a man aged 30 to 45 with Graves' hyperthyroidism. Sequencing was done on a sample of blood. The CDR3 is CSARQRSSSGNTIYF. CDR3 bases: TGCAGTGCTAGACAGAGGTCGAGCTCTGGAAACACCATATATTTT.